This TCR beta chain was sequenced for a study of T cells in Graves' hyperthyroidism and ophthalmopathy. From germline, CDR1 is SEHNR and CDR2 FQNEAQ (reference sequence). The V segment lost 2 bases and the J segment 5 bases; nucleotides outside the gene matches: 15. The CDR3 extends over 19 amino acids. Researchers amplified the TCR beta CDR3 regions from RNA transcripts. HTBI primers drove first-round RT-PCR of the TCR CDR3. TCRdb analysed the multiplex PCR reads with MiXCR anew, one entry per CDR3 protein. Of over 300,000 distinct CDR3 sequences detected, 14% appear once; the ten largest clones hold 8% to 13%. Over 18 months, lack of ophthalmopathy progression marked Graves' hyperthyroidism as stable.

The J gene is TRBJ2-1, the V gene TRBV7-9; 10 positions match TRBD1. This TCR came from an older woman with Graves' hyperthyroidism. Sequencing input: blood. The CDR3 sequence is CASSLKGRGDRGPDNEQFF. In DNA form, the CDR3 reads TGTGCCAGCAGCTTAAAGGGCCGCGGGGACAGGGGTCCGGACAATGAGCAGTTCTTC.